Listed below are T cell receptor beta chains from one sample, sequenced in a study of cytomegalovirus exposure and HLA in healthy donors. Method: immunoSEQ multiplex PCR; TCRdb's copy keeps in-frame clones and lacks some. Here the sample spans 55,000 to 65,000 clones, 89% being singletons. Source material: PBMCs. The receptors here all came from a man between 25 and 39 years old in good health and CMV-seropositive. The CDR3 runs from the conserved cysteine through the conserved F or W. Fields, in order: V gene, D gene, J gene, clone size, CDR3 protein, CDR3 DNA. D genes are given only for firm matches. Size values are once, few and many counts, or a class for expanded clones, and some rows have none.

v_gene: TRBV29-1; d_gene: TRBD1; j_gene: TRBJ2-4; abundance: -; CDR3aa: CSVLIRQGGFIQYF; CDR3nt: TGCAGCGTCCTCATCAGACAGGGGGGTTTCATTCAGTACTTC
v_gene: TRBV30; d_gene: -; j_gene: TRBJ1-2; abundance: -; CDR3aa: CAGGQQYGYTF; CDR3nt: TGTGCCGGAGGACAGCAATATGGCTACACCTTC
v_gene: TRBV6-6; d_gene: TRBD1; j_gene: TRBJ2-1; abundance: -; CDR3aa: CASSYPPGQGYNEQFF; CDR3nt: TGTGCCAGCAGTTACCCCCCGGGACAGGGGTACAATGAGCAGTTCTTC
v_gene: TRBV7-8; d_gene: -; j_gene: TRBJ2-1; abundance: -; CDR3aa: CASREPWTGRGNEQFF; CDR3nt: TGTGCCAGCAGGGAACCTTGGACAGGGAGGGGCAATGAGCAGTTCTTC
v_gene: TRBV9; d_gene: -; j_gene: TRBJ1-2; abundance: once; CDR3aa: CASSTTGGYTF; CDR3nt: TGTGCCAGCAGCACGACAGGAGGCTACACCTTC
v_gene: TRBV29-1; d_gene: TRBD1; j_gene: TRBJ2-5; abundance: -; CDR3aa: CSVDGTGVMETQYF; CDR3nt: TGCAGCGTTGATGGGACAGGGGTTATGGAGACCCAGTACTTC
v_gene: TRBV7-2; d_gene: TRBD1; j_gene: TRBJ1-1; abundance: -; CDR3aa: CASRDPTGVTEAFF; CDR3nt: TGTGCCAGCAGAGACCCGACAGGGGTGACTGAAGCTTTCTTT
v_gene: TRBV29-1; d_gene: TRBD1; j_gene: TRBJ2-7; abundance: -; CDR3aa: CSGGQTYEQYF; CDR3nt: TGCAGCGGGGGACAGACCTACGAGCAGTACTTC
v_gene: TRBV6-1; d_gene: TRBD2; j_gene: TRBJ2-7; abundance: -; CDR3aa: CASSGLAGEEYEQYF; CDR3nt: TGTGCCAGCAGTGGACTAGCGGGAGAGGAATACGAGCAGTACTTC
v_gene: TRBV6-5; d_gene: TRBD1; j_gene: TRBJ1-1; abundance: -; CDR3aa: CASRRTGDTEAFF; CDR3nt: TGTGCCAGCAGGAGGACAGGGGACACTGAAGCTTTCTTT
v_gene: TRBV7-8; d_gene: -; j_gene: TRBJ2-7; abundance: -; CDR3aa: CASSTQMTPQQYF; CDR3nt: TGTGCCAGCAGCACTCAAATGACACCTCAGCAGTACTTC
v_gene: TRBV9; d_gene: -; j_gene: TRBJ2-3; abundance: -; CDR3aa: CASSVGTGADTQYF; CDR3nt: TGTGCCAGCAGCGTAGGGACCGGGGCAGATACGCAGTATTTT
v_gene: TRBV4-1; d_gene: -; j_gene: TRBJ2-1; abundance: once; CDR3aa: CASSLIQGHYNEQFF; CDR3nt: TGCGCCAGCAGCCTTATACAGGGACACTACAATGAGCAGTTCTTC
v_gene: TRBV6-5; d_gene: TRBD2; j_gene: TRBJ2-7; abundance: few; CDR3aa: CASSYSGAGGGEQYF; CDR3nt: TGTGCCAGCAGTTACTCGGGAGCGGGAGGAGGGGAGCAGTACTTC
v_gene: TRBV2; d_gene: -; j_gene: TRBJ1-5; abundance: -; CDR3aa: CASRRRGSNQPQHF; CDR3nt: TGTGCCAGCAGGCGCAGGGGTAGCAATCAGCCCCAGCATTTT
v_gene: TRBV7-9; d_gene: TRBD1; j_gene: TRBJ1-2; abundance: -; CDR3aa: CASRTGGGYTF; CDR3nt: TGTGCCAGCAGGACAGGGGGAGGCTACACCTTC
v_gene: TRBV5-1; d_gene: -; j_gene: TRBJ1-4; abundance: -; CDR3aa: CASSLATGPAKLFF; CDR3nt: TGCGCCAGCAGCTTGGCCACAGGGCCAGCAAAACTGTTTTTT
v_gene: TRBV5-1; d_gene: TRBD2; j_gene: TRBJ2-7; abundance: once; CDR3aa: CASSVPAGGSEQYF; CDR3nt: TGCGCCAGCAGCGTGCCAGCGGGAGGATCCGAGCAGTACTTC
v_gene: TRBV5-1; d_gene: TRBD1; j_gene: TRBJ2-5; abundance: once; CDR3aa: CASSLPQGAGETQYF; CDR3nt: TGCGCCAGCAGCCTACCACAGGGGGCTGGGGAGACCCAGTACTTC
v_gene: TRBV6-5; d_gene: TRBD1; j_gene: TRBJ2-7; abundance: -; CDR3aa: CASRHRQGAAYEQYF; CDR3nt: TGTGCCAGCAGGCACCGACAGGGAGCGGCCTACGAGCAGTACTTC
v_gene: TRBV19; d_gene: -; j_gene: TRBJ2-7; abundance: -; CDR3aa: CASRRQGILVYEQYF; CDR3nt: TGTGCCAGTAGGCGTCAGGGGATCCTTGTCTACGAACAGTACTTC
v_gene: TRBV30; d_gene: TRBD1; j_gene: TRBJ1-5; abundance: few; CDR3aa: CAWSTGTGDQPQHF; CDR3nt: TGTGCCTGGAGTACCGGGACAGGGGATCAGCCCCAGCATTTT
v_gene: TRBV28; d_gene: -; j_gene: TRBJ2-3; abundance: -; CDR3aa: CASSLNTAEYF; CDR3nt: TGTGCCAGCAGTTTAAACACCGCGGAGTATTTT
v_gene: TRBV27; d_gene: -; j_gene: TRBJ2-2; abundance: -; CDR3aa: CASSPRRDFTGELFF; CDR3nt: TGTGCCAGCAGCCCCAGGAGGGACTTCACCGGGGAGCTGTTTTTT
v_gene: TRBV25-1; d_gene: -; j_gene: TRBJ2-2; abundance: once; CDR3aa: CASSDLPGRLGRTGELFF; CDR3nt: TGTGCCAGCAGTGACCTGCCGGGGAGGCTGGGGAGGACCGGGGAGCTGTTTTTT
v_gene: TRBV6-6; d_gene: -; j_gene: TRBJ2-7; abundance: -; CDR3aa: CASRDRQYSYEQYF; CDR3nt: TGTGCCAGCAGGGATCGACAGTACTCCTACGAGCAGTACTTC
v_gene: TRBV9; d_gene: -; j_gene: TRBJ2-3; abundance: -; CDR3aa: CASSVQDWADTQYF; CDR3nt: TGTGCCAGCAGCGTCCAAGACTGGGCAGATACGCAGTATTTT
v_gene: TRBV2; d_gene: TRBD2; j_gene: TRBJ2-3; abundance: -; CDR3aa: CASSARTSSQDTQYF; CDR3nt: TGTGCCAGCAGTGCAAGGACTAGCAGTCAGGATACGCAGTATTTT
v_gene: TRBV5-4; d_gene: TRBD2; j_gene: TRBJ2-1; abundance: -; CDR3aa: CASSFVAGGVDEQFF; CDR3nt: TGTGCCAGCAGCTTTGTAGCGGGAGGGGTCGATGAGCAGTTCTTC
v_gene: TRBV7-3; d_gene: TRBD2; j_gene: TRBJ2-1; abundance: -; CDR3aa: CASSLVLADYNEQFF; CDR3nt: TGTGCCAGCAGCTTAGTACTAGCGGACTACAATGAGCAGTTCTTC
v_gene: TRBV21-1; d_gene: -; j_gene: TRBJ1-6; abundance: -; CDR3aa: CASSKEEVAYRGNSPLHF; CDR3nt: TGTGCCAGCAGCAAAGAAGAGGTGGCTTACAGGGGTAATTCACCCCTCCACTTT
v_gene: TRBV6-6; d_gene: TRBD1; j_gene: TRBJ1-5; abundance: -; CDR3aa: CASTLGRGRQPQHF; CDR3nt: TGTGCCAGCACCCTCGGAAGGGGGCGGCAGCCCCAGCATTTT
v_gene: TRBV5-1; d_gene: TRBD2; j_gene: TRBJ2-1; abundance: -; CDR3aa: CASSETSGGAAYNEQFF; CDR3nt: TGCGCCAGCAGCGAGACTAGCGGGGGGGCGGCCTACAATGAGCAGTTCTTC
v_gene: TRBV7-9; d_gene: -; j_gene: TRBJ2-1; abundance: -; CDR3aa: CASSGQFDEQFF; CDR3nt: TGTGCCAGCAGCGGCCAGTTCGATGAGCAGTTCTTC
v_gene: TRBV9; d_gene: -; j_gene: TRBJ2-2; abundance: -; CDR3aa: CASSSHRYTNTGELFF; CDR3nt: TGTGCCAGCAGTTCTCACAGATACACGAACACCGGGGAGCTGTTTTTT
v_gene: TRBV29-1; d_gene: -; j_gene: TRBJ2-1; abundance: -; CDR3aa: CSAGEQETYNEQFF; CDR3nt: TGCAGCGCGGGTGAGCAAGAAACCTACAATGAGCAGTTCTTC
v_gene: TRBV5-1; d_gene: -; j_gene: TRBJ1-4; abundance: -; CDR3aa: CASSLARAAGEKLFF; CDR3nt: TGCGCCAGCAGCTTGGCCAGGGCTGCGGGGGAGAAACTGTTTTTT
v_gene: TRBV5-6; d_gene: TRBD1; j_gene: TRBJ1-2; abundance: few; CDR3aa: CASSSGTAYGYTF; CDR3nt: TGTGCCAGCAGCTCCGGGACAGCCTATGGCTACACCTTC
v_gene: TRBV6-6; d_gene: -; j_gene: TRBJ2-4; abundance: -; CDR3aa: CASTYGSGPTKNIQYF; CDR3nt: TGTGCCAGCACCTATGGGAGCGGACCCACCAAAAACATTCAGTACTTC
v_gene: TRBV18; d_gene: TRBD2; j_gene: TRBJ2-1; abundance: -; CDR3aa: CASSPLRGGHNEQFF; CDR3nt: TGTGCCAGCTCACCACTACGGGGAGGGCACAATGAGCAGTTCTTC
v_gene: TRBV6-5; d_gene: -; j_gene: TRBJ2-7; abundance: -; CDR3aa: CASSYSPGSSYEQYF; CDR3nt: TGTGCCAGCAGTTACTCGCCAGGTAGCTCCTACGAGCAGTACTTC
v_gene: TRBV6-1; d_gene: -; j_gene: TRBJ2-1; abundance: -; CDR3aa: CASKLRVLLSNEQFF; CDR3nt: TGTGCCAGCAAATTACGGGTCCTTCTTAGCAATGAGCAGTTCTTC
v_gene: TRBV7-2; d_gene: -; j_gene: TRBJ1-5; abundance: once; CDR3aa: CASSLTENQPQHF; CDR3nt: TGTGCCAGCAGCTTAACAGAGAATCAGCCCCAGCATTTT
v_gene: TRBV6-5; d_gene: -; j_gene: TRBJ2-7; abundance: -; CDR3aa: CASSPRLGSYEQYF; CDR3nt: TGTGCCAGCAGTCCTCGACTAGGATCCTACGAGCAGTACTTC